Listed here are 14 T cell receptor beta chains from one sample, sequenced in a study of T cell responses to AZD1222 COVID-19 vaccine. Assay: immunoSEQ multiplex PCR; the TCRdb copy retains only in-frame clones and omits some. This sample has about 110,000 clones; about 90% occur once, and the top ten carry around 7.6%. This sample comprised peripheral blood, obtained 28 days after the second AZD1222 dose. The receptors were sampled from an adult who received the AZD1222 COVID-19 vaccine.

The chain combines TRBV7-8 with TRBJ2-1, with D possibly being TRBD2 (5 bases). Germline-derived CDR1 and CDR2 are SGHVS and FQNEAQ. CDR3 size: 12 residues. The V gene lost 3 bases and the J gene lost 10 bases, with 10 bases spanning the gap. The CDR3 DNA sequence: TGTGCCAGCAGCTTTGGCCGGGGAGAGCAGTTCTTC. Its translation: CASSFGRGEQFF.

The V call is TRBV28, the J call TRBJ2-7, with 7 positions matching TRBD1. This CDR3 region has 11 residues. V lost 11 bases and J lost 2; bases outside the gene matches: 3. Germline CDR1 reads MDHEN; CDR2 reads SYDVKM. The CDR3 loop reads CAAQGAYEQYF. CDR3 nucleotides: TGTGCCGCGCAGGGGGCCTACGAGCAGTACTTC.

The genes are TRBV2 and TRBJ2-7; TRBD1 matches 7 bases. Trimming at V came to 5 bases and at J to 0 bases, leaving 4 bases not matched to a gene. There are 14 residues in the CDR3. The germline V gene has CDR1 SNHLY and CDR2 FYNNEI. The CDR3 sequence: CASSRDSYSYEQYF. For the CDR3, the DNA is TGTGCCAGCAGTCGGGACAGCTACTCCTACGAGCAGTACTTC.

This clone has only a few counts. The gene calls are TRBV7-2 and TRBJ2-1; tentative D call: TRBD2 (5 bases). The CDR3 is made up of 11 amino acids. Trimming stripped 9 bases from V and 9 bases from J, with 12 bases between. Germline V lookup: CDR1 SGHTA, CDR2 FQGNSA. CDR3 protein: CASSDLGEQFF. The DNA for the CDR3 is TGTGCCAGTTCGGACTTGGGTGAGCAGTTCTTC.

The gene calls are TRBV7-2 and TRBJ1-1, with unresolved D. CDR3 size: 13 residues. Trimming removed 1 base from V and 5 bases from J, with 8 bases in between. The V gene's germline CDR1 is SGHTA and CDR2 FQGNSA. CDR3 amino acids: CASSLDGQTEAFF. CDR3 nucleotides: TGTGCCAGCAGCTTAGATGGGCAGACTGAAGCTTTCTTT.

The CDR3 loop reads CASSEDPRGWNQPQHF. CDR3 sequence (DNA): TGTGCCAGCAGTGAAGACCCCAGGGGCTGGAATCAGCCCCAGCATTTT. This chain links TRBV6-1 with TRBJ1-5; tentatively, D is TRBD1 (6 bases). V was cut by 1 base and J by 4 bases, with 14 bases left in between. The germline gives CDR1 MNHNS, CDR2 SASEGT. The CDR3 has 16 amino acids.

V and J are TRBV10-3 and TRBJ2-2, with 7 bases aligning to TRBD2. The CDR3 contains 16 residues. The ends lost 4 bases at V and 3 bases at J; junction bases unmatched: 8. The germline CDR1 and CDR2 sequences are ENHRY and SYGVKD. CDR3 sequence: CAISGTGTKDTGELFF. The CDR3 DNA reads TGTGCCATCAGTGGAACCGGGACTAAAGACACCGGGGAGCTGTTTTTT.

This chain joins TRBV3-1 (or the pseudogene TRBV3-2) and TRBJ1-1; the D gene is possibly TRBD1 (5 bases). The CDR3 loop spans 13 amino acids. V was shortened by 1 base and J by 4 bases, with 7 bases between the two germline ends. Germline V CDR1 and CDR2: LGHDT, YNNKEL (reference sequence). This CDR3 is CASSQVRGTEAFF. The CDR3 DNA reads TGTGCCAGCAGCCAAGTTAGGGGCACTGAAGCTTTCTTT.

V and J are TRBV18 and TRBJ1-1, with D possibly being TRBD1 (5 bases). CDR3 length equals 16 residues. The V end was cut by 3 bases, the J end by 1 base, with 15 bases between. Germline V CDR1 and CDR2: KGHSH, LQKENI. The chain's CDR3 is CASSPATAGANTEAFF. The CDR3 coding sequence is TGTGCCAGCTCACCCGCGACAGCGGGAGCGAACACTGAAGCTTTCTTT.

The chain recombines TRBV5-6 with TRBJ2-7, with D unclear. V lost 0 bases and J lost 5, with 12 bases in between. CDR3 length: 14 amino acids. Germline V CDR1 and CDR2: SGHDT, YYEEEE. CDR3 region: CASSLAGFANEQYF. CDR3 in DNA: TGTGCCAGCAGCTTGGCCGGATTTGCCAACGAGCAGTACTTC.

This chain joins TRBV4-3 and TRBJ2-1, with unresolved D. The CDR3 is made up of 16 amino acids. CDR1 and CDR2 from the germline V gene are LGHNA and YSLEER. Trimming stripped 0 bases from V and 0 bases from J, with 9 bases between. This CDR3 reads CASSQDGPNSYNEQFF. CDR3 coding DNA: TGCGCCAGCAGCCAAGATGGACCCAACTCCTACAATGAGCAGTTCTTC.

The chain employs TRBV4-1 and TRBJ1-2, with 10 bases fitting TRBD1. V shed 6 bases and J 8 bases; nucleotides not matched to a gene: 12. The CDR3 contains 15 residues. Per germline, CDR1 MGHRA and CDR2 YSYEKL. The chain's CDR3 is CASRFPGTGVGGYTF. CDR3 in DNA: TGCGCCAGCAGATTCCCCGGGACAGGGGTGGGCGGCTACACCTTC.

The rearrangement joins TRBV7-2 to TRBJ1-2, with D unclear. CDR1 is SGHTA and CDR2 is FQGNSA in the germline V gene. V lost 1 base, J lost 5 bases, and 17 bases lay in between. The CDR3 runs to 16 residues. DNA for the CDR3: TGTGCCAGCAGCTTAGGGAGTGGGCAGCGCTCATATGGCTACACCTTC. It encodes CASSLGSGQRSYGYTF.

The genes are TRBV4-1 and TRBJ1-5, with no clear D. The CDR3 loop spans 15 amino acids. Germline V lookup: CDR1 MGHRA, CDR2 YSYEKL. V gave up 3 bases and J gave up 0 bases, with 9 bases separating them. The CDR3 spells CASSQGLYSNQPQHF. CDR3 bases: TGCGCCAGCAGCCAGGGTTTATATAGCAATCAGCCCCAGCATTTT.